The rows below give T cell receptor beta chains drawn from one sample of a study of cytomegalovirus exposure and HLA in healthy donors. Sequencing used immunoSEQ multiplex PCR; TCRdb keeps in-frame clones, though not all of them. Of more than 95,000 clones listed, roughly three quarters were seen once; the top ten hold more than 1.5%. The sequenced sample consisted of PBMCs. The receptors stem from a middle-aged woman in good health and CMV-seronegative. The CDR3 runs from the conserved cysteine through the conserved F or W. Fields, in order: J gene, V gene, CDR3 protein.

TRBJ1-1	TRBV28	CASSFEMMGQGPTTEAFF
TRBJ2-1	TRBV9	CASSGTSGSLAYNEQFF
TRBJ2-1	TRBV5-6	CASSFGLAGMDEQFF
TRBJ1-1	TRBV23-1	CASSQVGQWGRGNTEAFF
TRBJ1-5	TRBV6-1	CASRTNGYSNQPQHF
TRBJ2-3	TRBV30	CAWIGTSGIHTQYF
TRBJ2-1	TRBV10-1	CASSEAGGRYNEQFF
TRBJ2-5	TRBV7-9	CASRSGQALRQETQYF
TRBJ1-1	TRBV28	CASTNRGRTEAFF
TRBJ1-2	TRBV6-5	CASSYSGSNYGYTF
TRBJ1-1	TRBV30	CAWSRQVEAFF
TRBJ2-7	TRBV4-3	CASSQGTSGNYEQYF
TRBJ2-3	TRBV18	CASSPGLTGGYF
TRBJ2-3	TRBV5-1	CASSQTSGITDTQYF
TRBJ2-1	TRBV2	CASRERDSYNEQFF
TRBJ2-5	TRBV2	CASSGNRGGETQYF
-	TRBV11-3	CASSFRTGASYEQYF
TRBJ2-1	TRBV6-6	CASIRTGGHNEQFF
TRBJ1-4	TRBV7-9	CSSSLIGGEKLFF
TRBJ1-1	TRBV27	CASIRSGQALKAFF
TRBJ2-7	TRBV4-3	CASSQQRVSYEQYF
TRBJ1-2	TRBV2	CASSTGDTF
TRBJ1-2	TRBV19	CASSKGLGDRGRKGYTF
TRBJ2-4	TRBV7-9	CASSFQTAYGGKNIQYF
TRBJ2-7	TRBV7-9	CASSPPGTYEQYF
TRBJ2-7	TRBV5-6	CASSSEVSSEYEQYF
TRBJ1-1	TRBV28	CASSPFSGNTEAFF
TRBJ2-3	TRBV6-6	CASSYPGSGDTQYF
TRBJ2-1	TRBV7-9	CASGRAGGPNNEQFF
TRBJ2-3	TRBV7-2	CASNLESTDTQYF
TRBJ1-1	TRBV5-1	CASTLTGANTEAFF
TRBJ2-1	TRBV5-5	CASSFFLAGIHNEQFF
TRBJ2-5	TRBV19	CASSIGSETQYF
TRBJ2-7	TRBV5-4	CASTPEGAHSYEQYF
TRBJ2-5	TRBV7-9	CASSSTHGLQETQYF
TRBJ1-1	TRBV28	CASSSTNWNTEAFF
TRBJ2-7	TRBV13	CATSDSSSYEQYF
TRBJ1-1	TRBV7-8	CASSKQGDLTWYTEAFF
TRBJ1-2	TRBV29-1	CSVDRGQSANYGYTF
TRBJ2-7	TRBV5-4	CASSSGLAGTYEQYF
TRBJ1-1	TRBV20-1	CSASGLGGAFF